The next 10 T cell receptor beta chains were all read from a single sample in a study of human T cells and chemical hapten exposure (dated by TCRdb to about 2021). Libraries were built with RACE. TCRdb records NextSeq 500 as the sequencer. TCRdb handled the public reads itself, with Q25 trimming in fastp and clone calling in MiXCR, and kept productive beta chains. Every distinct CDR3 protein forms one entry, paired with its most common genes and DNA. For this sample the table gives 89,000 or so distinct CDR3 sequences, of which 6.6% were detected only once. The ten largest clones capture 1% to 1.5% of the sample. The meaning of the sample's time point label: patch test 2, 6 weeks after DPC sensitization. In the paper's terms, the treatment or condition label means: therapeutic diphenylcyclopropenone sensitization with weekly scalp DPC. Sequencing used whole blood, obtained in connection with sensitization to the hapten diphenylcyclopropenone (DPC). The receptors shown here come from a woman aged 30 to 39 with alopecia areata. Some clones in this sample may be carry-over from other donors' samples.

This clonotype was seen repeatedly, ten times or more. The chain has TRBV7-3 and TRBJ1-1, with D hard to call. Trimming removed 5 bases from V and 0 bases from J, with 13 bases in between. CDR3 size: 15 residues. The germline V gene has CDR1 SGHTA and CDR2 FQGTGA. The CDR3 spells CASSTTDGMNTEAFF. CDR3 DNA sequence: TGTGCCAGCAGCACAACGGACGGAATGAACACTGAAGCTTTCTTT.

This clonotype was picked up a small number of times. This chain joins TRBV20-1 and TRBJ1-5, with 7 nucleotides matching TRBD1. V shed 5 bases and J 3 bases; nucleotides not matched to a gene: 4. The germline gives CDR1 DFQATT, CDR2 SNEGSKA (reference sequence). The CDR3 contains 13 residues. The DNA for the CDR3 is TGCAGTGCTGTCAGGGGGGACAATCAGCCCCAGCATTTT. It encodes CSAVRGDNQPQHF.

This clonotype was found a few times. J is TRBJ1-2 and V is TRBV3-1, with 8 bases fitting TRBD1. Germline V gives CDR1 LGHDT, CDR2 YNNKEL (reference sequence). The CDR3 consists of 14 residues. Losses at the gene ends were 6 bases for V and 5 bases for J; bases not matched to a gene: 8. CDR3 nucleotides: TGTGCCAGCAGTCGTACAGGGGGAGGTTATGGCTACACCTTC. This codes for CASSRTGGGYGYTF. Combining the CDR3 with reference TRBV3-1 and TRBJ1-2 gives the whole variable domain DTAVSQTPKYLVTQMGNDKSIKCEQNLGHDTMYWYKQDSKKFLKIMFSYNNKELIINETVPNRFSPKSPDKAHLNLHINSLELGDSAVYFCASSRTGGGYGYTFGSGTRLTVV.

This clonotype was detected ten times or more. The rearrangement joins TRBV12-3 or TRBV12-4 to TRBJ1-3, with a weak D call TRBD1 (5 bases). The CDR3 runs to 14 residues. Trimming left V 3 bases short and J 4 bases short, with 10 bases between. As DNA, the CDR3 is TGTGCCAGCAGTTTTTCAGGGTCAGGAAACACCATATATTTT. This sequence encodes CASSFSGSGNTIYF.

This clonotype occurred many times. The rearrangement joins TRBV6-5 to TRBJ2-5; 7 positions match TRBD2. The V and J ends lost 5 bases and 1 base, in that order; junction bases with no gene match: 4. CDR1 MNHEY and CDR2 SVGAGI come from the germline V gene. CDR3 length: 14 amino acids. CDR3 in DNA: TGTGCCAGCAGTCTGGGAGGGGCCCAAGAGACCCAGTACTTC. Translated, it gives CASSLGGAQETQYF.

This clonotype was picked up many times. The J gene is TRBJ1-6, the V gene TRBV12-3 or TRBV12-4, with a tentative D call TRBD1 (6 bases). Deletions cut 1 base from V and 5 bases from J, with 9 bases between. The CDR3 is 15 residues long. In DNA, the CDR3 is TGTGCCAGCAGTTTAGGGGGGGCCAATAATTCACCCCTCCACTTT. This codes for CASSLGGANNSPLHF.

This clonotype was observed many times. CDR3 DNA sequence: TGTGCCAGCAGTCGGGACACCGGCGAGCAGTACTTC. Its translation: CASSRDTGEQYF. The chain has TRBV6-6 and TRBJ2-7, with TRBD1 as a possible D gene (6 bases). The CDR3 loop spans 12 amino acids. CDR1 is MNHNY and CDR2 is SVGAGI in the germline V gene (reference sequence). V was trimmed by 5 bases and J by 6 bases, leaving 11 bases between them.

V and J are TRBV12-3 or TRBV12-4 and TRBJ2-2; D not resolved. CDR3 length: 14 amino acids. Trimming stripped 5 bases from V and 9 bases from J, with 16 bases between. The CDR3 loop reads CASSLPSWSRELFF. The CDR3 coding sequence is TGTGCCAGCAGTCTGCCTAGTTGGTCGAGGGAGCTGTTTTTT.

V gene TRBV6-5 combines with J gene TRBJ1-1; no clear D gene. The germline CDR1 and CDR2 sequences are MNHEY and SVGAGI. Trimming pared 0 bases from V and 1 base from J, leaving 12 bases between. The CDR3 has 16 amino acids. CDR3 sequence reads: CASSYSFGPQNTEAFF. CDR3 sequence (DNA): TGTGCCAGCAGTTACTCATTCGGCCCCCAGAACACTGAAGCTTTCTTT.

V is TRBV3-1 and J is TRBJ2-1, with 10 bases lining up with TRBD1. The CDR3 is 16 residues long. V lost 0 bases and J lost 4; bases outside the gene matches: 3. Germline assignment: CDR1 LGHDT and CDR2 YNNKEL (reference sequence). Written as DNA, the CDR3 is TGTGCCAGCAGCCAAGAGGGACAGGGGCGTTACAATGAGCAGTTCTTC. As protein: CASSQEGQGRYNEQFF.